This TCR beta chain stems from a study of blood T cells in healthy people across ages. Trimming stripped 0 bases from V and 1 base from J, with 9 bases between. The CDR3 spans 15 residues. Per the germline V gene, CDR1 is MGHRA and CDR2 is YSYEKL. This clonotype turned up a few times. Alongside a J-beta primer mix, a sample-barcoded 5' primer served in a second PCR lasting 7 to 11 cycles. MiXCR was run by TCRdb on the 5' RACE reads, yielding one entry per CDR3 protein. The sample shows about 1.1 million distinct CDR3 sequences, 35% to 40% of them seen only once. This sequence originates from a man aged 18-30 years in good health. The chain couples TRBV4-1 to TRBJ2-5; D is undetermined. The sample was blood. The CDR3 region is CASSQEASSQETQYF. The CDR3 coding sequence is TGCGCCAGCAGCCAAGAGGCTAGTTCCCAAGAGACCCAGTACTTC.